This T cell receptor (beta chain) was captured in a study of blood T cells in healthy people across ages. CDR3 length: 14 residues. Trimming shortened V by 4 bases and J by 8 bases, and 15 bases separated the two germline ends. CDR1 WNHNN and CDR2 SYGVQD come from the germline V gene (reference sequence). A second PCR of 7 to 11 cycles used a sample-barcoded 5' primer and a J-beta primer mix. TCRdb itself ran the 5' RACE reads through MiXCR, one entry per CDR3 protein. The sample contains 700,000 to 900,000 distinct CDR3 sequences, roughly 24% of which appear only once. The same sample was also studied in work on T cells of mothers and their children.

The sequenced sample was blood. This chain links TRBV10-1 with TRBJ2-1; D is tentatively TRBD1 or TRBD2 (5 bases each). The receptor comes from a boy aged 10-17 years in good health. For the CDR3, the DNA is TGCGCCAGCAGTGCCGGGACGGAAGGTCATGAGCAGTTCTTC. Translating gives CASSAGTEGHEQFF.